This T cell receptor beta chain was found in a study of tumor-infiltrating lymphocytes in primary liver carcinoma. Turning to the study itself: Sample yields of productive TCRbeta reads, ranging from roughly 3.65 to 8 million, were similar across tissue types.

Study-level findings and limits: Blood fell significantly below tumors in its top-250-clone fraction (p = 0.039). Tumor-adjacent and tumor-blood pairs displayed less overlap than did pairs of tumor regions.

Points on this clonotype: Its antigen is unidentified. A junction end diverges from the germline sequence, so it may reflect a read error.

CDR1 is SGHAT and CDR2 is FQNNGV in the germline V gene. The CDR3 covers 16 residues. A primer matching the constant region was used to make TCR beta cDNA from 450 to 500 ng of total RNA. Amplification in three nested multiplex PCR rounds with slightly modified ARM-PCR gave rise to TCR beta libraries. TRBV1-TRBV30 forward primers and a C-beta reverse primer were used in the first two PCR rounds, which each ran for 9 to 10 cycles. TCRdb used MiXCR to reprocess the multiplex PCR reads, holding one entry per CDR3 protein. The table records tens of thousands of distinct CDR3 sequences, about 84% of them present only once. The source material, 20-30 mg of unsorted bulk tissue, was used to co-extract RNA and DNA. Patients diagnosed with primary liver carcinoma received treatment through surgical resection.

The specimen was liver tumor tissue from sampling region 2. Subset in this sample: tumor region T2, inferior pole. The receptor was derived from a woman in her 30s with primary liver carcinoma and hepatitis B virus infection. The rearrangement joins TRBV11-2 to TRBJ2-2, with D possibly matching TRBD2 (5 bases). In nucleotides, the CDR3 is TGTGCCAGCAGCCCCCATCCCCAATTGACCACCGGGGAGCTATTTTTT. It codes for CASSPHPQLTTGELFF. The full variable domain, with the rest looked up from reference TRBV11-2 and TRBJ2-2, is EAGVAQSPRYKIIEKRQSVAFWCNPISGHATLYWYQQILGQGPKLLIQFQNNGVVDDSQLPKDRFSAERLKGVDSTLKIQPAKLEDSAVYLCASSPHPQLTTGELFFGEGSRLTVL.